The 6 T cell receptor beta chains below all came from one sample that was sequenced in a study of blood T cells in healthy people across ages. Next came a second PCR, run for about 6 to 11 cycles, which used a sample-barcoded 5' primer along with a J-beta primer mix. One entry per CDR3 protein, called by TCRdb with MiXCR from the 5' RACE reads. The repertoire consists of 1.5 million or so distinct CDR3 sequences, with about 40% occurring once and the leading ten covering 6.5% to 10%. The sequenced material came from blood. These receptors all come from a woman younger than 30 in good health.

The chain combines TRBV29-1 with TRBJ2-3; 10 bases are shared with TRBD1. V gave up 6 bases and J gave up 3 bases; unmatched junction bases: 9. Germline lookup yields CDR1 SQVTM and CDR2 ANQGSEA. This CDR3 is built from 15 residues. The CDR3 spells CSVLGTGEVTDTQYF. The CDR3 nucleotides read TGCAGCGTCCTTGGGACAGGGGAGGTTACAGATACGCAGTATTTT.

The CDR3 loop reads CASSARTGSPNYGYTF. In DNA, the CDR3 is TGTGCCAGCAGTGCAAGGACGGGGTCCCCTAACTATGGCTACACCTTC. The rearrangement uses TRBV28 and TRBJ1-2; D uncertain. V dropped 5 bases and J dropped 0 bases, with 16 bases sitting between them. CDR1 MDHEN and CDR2 SYDVKM come from the germline V gene. The CDR3 is 16 amino acids.

The CDR3 bases are TGTGCCAGCAGCCTGGGGGCCCTGTTCGAAATTGACGAGCAGTACTTC. Translating gives CASSLGALFEIDEQYF. The chain is built from TRBV3-1 and TRBJ2-5; TRBD1 might be the D (6 bases). The better agreement between TRBJ2-7 and the DNA end casts doubt on the J call. This CDR3 has 16 amino acids. CDR1 LGHDT and CDR2 YNNKEL come from the germline V gene (reference sequence).

This chain uses TRBV20-1 with TRBJ2-5, with 8 bases matching TRBD2. The last part of the DNA fits TRBJ2-7 better; the J call may be wrong. Germline CDR1 is DFQATT and CDR2 is SNEGSKA (reference sequence). The CDR3 is 15 residues long. The CDR3 coding sequence is TGCAGTGCTAGTGAGTTACAGCGGGGGCCCTACGAGCAGTACTTC. It yields the protein CSASELQRGPYEQYF.

This chain links TRBV10-3 with TRBJ2-4; D uncertain. The germline gives CDR1 ENHRY, CDR2 SYGVKD. CDR3 length: 10 residues. V was trimmed by 8 bases and J by 13 bases, leaving 12 bases between them. CDR3 DNA sequence: TGTGCCATCGGAAGGACGGACCAGTACTTC. Translating gives CAIGRTDQYF.

This clonotype came up a few times. This chain links TRBV12-3 or TRBV12-4 with TRBJ2-7; D tentatively reads TRBD1 or TRBD2 (6 bases each). The CDR3 contains 16 residues. V gave up 7 bases and J gave up 1 base, with 20 bases separating them. The CDR3 loop reads CASTDGGSRRSYEQYF. CDR3 nucleotide sequence: TGTGCCAGCACCGACGGGGGCAGCCGTAGATCCTACGAGCAGTACTTC.